These T cell receptor beta chains were read from a single sample in a study of beta chain features in type 1 diabetes. The method was immunoSEQ multiplex PCR; TCRdb's version includes in-frame clones alone and lacks a portion of them. The repertoire holds tens of thousands of clones, with 63% as singletons. Material: stem cell memory CD4+ T cells from blood. All receptors come from a woman in her 30s with type 1 diabetes. Each CDR3 is given with its conserved first and last residue. D genes are given only for firm matches. Not every row has a clone size; where given, it reads once, few, many or a size class.

>TRBJ2-5|TRBD2|.|TRBV7-3
CASSPGLAGGIQYF
TGTGCCAGCAGCCCGGGACTAGCGGGAGGTATACAGTACTTC
>TRBJ2-5|TRBD2|few|TRBV7-3
CASSPGLVGGTQYF
TGTGCCAGCAGCCCTGGACTAGTGGGAGGGACCCAGTACTTC
>TRBJ2-7|TRBD2|.|TRBV6-5
CASSYGSGQDEQYF
TGTGCCAGCAGTTACGGTAGCGGGCAGGACGAGCAGTACTTC
>TRBJ2-7|TRBD2|.|TRBV4-1
CASSQDKGPGLVFYEQYF
TGCGCCAGCAGCCAAGATAAGGGTCCGGGACTAGTGTTCTACGAGCAGTACTTC
>TRBJ1-2|.|.|TRBV5-1
CASSFEGDGYTF
TGCGCCAGCAGCTTCGAAGGGGATGGCTACACCTTC
>TRBJ2-1|.|few|TRBV7-6
CASSLARVPGEQFF
TGTGCCAGCAGCTTAGCCAGGGTCCCAGGGGAGCAGTTCTTC
>TRBJ2-7|TRBD2|few|TRBV23-1
CASSLRTSGNLSYEQYF
TGCGCCAGCAGTCTAAGGACTAGCGGGAACCTTTCCTACGAGCAGTACTTC
>TRBJ2-1|TRBD2|.|TRBV29-1
CSVKQPGTSATNEQFF
TGCAGCGTTAAACAGCCCGGGACTAGCGCTACAAATGAGCAGTTCTTC
>TRBJ2-2|.|.|TRBV5-1
CASSLASTGELFF
TGCGCCAGCAGCTTAGCTTCGACCGGGGAGCTGTTTTTT
>TRBJ2-7|TRBD2|.|TRBV18
CASSPGLDSSHEQYF
TGTGCCAGCTCACCGGGACTAGATAGTTCCCACGAGCAGTACTTC
>TRBJ1-5|TRBD1|.|TRBV2
CASSELQGTNQPQHF
TGTGCCAGCAGTGAATTACAGGGGACCAATCAGCCCCAGCATTTT
>TRBJ2-1|TRBD2|.|TRBV30
CAWNGGGNEQFF
TGTGCCTGGAATGGGGGGGGCAATGAGCAGTTCTTC
>TRBJ2-2|TRBD1|.|TRBV13
CASRLPGTGNTGELFF
TGTGCCAGCAGGCTCCCCGGGACAGGGAACACCGGGGAGCTGTTTTTT
>TRBJ2-1|.|.|TRBV11-2
CASRQNGTPHNEQFF
TGTGCCAGCAGACAAAACGGGACTCCCCACAATGAGCAGTTCTTC
>TRBJ2-3|TRBD2|.|TRBV9
CASSVAGGLAGSDTQYF
TGTGCCAGCAGCGTAGCTGGGGGACTAGCGGGATCAGATACGCAGTATTTT
>TRBJ1-1|.|.|TRBV27
CASYGAGYTEAFF
TGTGCCAGCTACGGTGCAGGGTACACTGAAGCTTTCTTT
>TRBJ2-7|.|.|TRBV7-2
CASSHYYSYEQYF
TGTGCCAGCAGCCACTATTACTCATACGAGCAGTACTTC
>TRBJ2-3|TRBD2|once|TRBV7-9
CASSRGTSGGDTQYF
TGTGCCAGCAGCCGAGGGACTAGCGGGGGAGATACGCAGTATTTT
>TRBJ2-1|.|.|TRBV21-1
CASSKPRTGVNEQFF
TGTGCCAGCAGCAAACCCCGGACAGGGGTCAATGAGCAGTTCTTC
>TRBJ1-1|.|.|TRBV30
CAWSRTANTEAFF
TGTGCCTGGAGCCGGACAGCGAACACTGAAGCTTTCTTT
>TRBJ2-3|TRBD1|.|TRBV28
CASSITGATDTQYF
TGTGCCAGCAGTATAACAGGGGCCACAGATACGCAGTATTTT
>TRBJ2-7|.|.|TRBV9
CASSGSSESSYEQYF
TGTGCCAGCAGCGGGAGCAGTGAAAGCTCCTACGAGCAGTACTTC
>TRBJ1-2|.|.|TRBV29-1
CSVGEVSGYTF
TGCAGCGTTGGTGAGGTTTCCGGCTACACCTTC
>TRBJ2-7|TRBD2|.|TRBV5-4
CASSPTSGSYLYEQYF
TGTGCCAGCAGCCCAACTAGCGGGAGTTATCTGTACGAGCAGTACTTC
>TRBJ2-1|.|few|TRBV5-1
CASSLMAGNYNEQFF
TGCGCCAGCAGCTTGATGGCGGGGAACTACAATGAGCAGTTCTTC
>TRBJ1-1|TRBD1|.|TRBV4-1
CASSHGTVAEAFF
TGCGCCAGCAGCCACGGGACAGTAGCTGAAGCTTTCTTT
>TRBJ1-3|.|.|TRBV29-1
CSVESGVRNTIYF
TGCAGCGTTGAATCAGGGGTTAGAAACACCATATATTTT
>TRBJ1-1|.|.|TRBV28
CASSPGGFAFF
TGTGCCAGCAGCCCGGGGGGGTTCGCTTTCTTT
>TRBJ2-1|TRBD1|.|TRBV4-1
CASSQARQGAAGTGEQFF
TGCGCCAGCAGCCAAGCCCGACAGGGGGCGGCTGGTACCGGTGAGCAGTTCTTC
>TRBJ1-1|.|.|TRBV7-3
CASSLTAGGNTEAFF
TGTGCCAGCAGCTTAACGGCAGGAGGGAACACTGAAGCTTTCTTT
>TRBJ1-2|TRBD1|.|TRBV18
CASSPGDRVYTF
TGTGCCAGCTCACCAGGGGACAGGGTTTACACCTTC
>TRBJ2-7|TRBD1|.|TRBV27
CASSLLTGGDYEQYF
TGTGCCAGCAGTTTATTGACAGGGGGCGACTACGAGCAGTACTTC
>TRBJ2-7|TRBD1|.|TRBV19
CASSGTASSYEQYF
TGTGCCAGTAGTGGGACAGCGAGCTCCTACGAGCAGTACTTC
>TRBJ2-7|.|few|TRBV5-1
CASSLAGGQNYEQYF
TGCGCCAGCAGCTTGGCCGGAGGACAGAACTACGAGCAGTACTTC
>TRBJ2-3|TRBD2|.|TRBV4-1
CASSQDPQLAGIVDTQYF
TGCGCCAGCAGCCAAGATCCTCAACTAGCGGGAATTGTGGATACGCAGTATTTT
>TRBJ2-5|TRBD1|.|TRBV11-1
CASSRDRQGGYQETQYF
TGTGCCAGCAGCCGGGACAGACAAGGGGGCTACCAAGAGACCCAGTACTTC
>TRBJ2-2|.|.|TRBV2
CASRWAGELFF
TGTGCCAGCAGGTGGGCCGGGGAGCTATTTTTT
>TRBJ2-1|TRBD2|.|TRBV6-9
CASSPLTSGRALDEQFF
TGTGCCAGCAGCCCTCTGACTAGCGGGAGGGCCCTGGATGAGCAGTTCTTC
>TRBJ2-1|.|.|TRBV2
CADRRDTHNEQFF
TGTGCCGACCGTAGGGACACGCACAATGAGCAGTTCTTC